These 18 T cell receptor beta chains share one sample of origin, sequenced in a study of shared clonotypes between healthy human individuals. Clones were sequenced by immunoSEQ multiplex PCR, and TCRdb holds only the in-frame ones, with some missing. Of about 2.4 million clones listed, 80% to 95% are singletons. Sequenced sample: naive CD4+ T cells from PBMCs. Subset given: CD45RA+ positively selected. The receptors were sampled from a man between 18 and 35 years old in good health. Some clones in this sample may be carry-over from other donors' samples.

V usage is TRBV5-8 and J usage is TRBJ2-3, with unresolved D. Between the trimmed V and J ends, which lost 0 bases and 2 bases, there was a span of 7 bases. Germline values: CDR1 SGHTS, CDR2 YDEGEE. The CDR3 is 14 amino acids. The CDR3 sequence: CASSLGSFTDTQYF. The CDR3 DNA is TGTGCCAGCAGCTTGGGCAGCTTCACAGATACGCAGTATTTT.

To note about this clone: The DNA is omitted, as the CDR3 cannot be located on it reliably, and the CDR3 follows TCRdb's listing. The chain has TRBV15 and TRBJ1-1. The CDR3 contains 15 residues when both ends are counted. Germline CDR1 reads LNHNV; CDR2 reads YYDKDF (reference sequence). The CDR3 sequence is CATNGFFLENTEAFF.

The V gene is TRBV7-2, the J gene TRBJ2-7; D assignment may be TRBD1 or TRBD2 (5 bases each). CDR3 length: 14 residues. The V gene's germline CDR1 is SGHTA and CDR2 FQGNSA. V shed 5 bases and J shed 2 bases, with 13 bases lying between them. CDR3 DNA: TGTGCCAGCAGCCTGGGACCGTACCCCTACGAGCAGTACTTC. Its protein product is CASSLGPYPYEQYF. Supplemented by reference TRBV7-2 and TRBJ2-7, the full variable domain reads GAGVSQSPSNKVTEKGKDVELRCDPISGHTALYWYRQSLGQGLEFLIYFQGNSAPDKSGLPSDRFSAERTGGSVSTLTIQRTQQEDSAVYLCASSLGPYPYEQYFGPGTRLTVT.

The V and J genes are TRBV6-6 and TRBJ2-7; D not resolved. Germline V gives CDR1 MNHNY, CDR2 SVGAGI (reference sequence). The CDR3 is 12 residues long. The V gene lost 8 bases and the J gene lost 0 bases, with 8 bases spanning the gap. The CDR3 reads CASSTDSYEQYF. DNA for the CDR3: TGTGCCAGCTCGACGGACTCCTACGAGCAGTACTTC.

To note about this clone: Other DNA sequences in the sample encode the same CDR3. The chain recombines TRBV5-1 with TRBJ2-1, with TRBD2 matching 14 bases. From germline, CDR1 is SGHRS and CDR2 YFSETQ. This CDR3 region has 15 residues. V shed 3 bases and J 5 bases; nucleotides not matched to a gene: 1. The CDR3 DNA follows: TGCGCCAGCAGCTGGGGACTAGCGGGAGACAATGAGCAGTTCTTC. Protein sequence: CASSWGLAGDNEQFF.

The chain combines TRBV18 with TRBJ1-2, with 7 nucleotides matching TRBD1. Germline values: CDR1 KGHSH, CDR2 LQKENI. This CDR3 comprises 16 residues. V lost 6 bases to trimming and J lost 0 bases; unmatched junction nucleotides: 10. CDR3 nucleotides: TGTGCCAGCTCTCAGACAGGGACAGACCCTAACTATGGCTACACCTTC. Translation: CASSQTGTDPNYGYTF.

This chain uses TRBV7-9 with TRBJ2-7; D may be TRBD1 or TRBD2 (5 bases each). CDR3 length equals 14 residues. V was cut by 4 bases and J by 2 bases, with 12 bases left in between. The germline V gene encodes CDR1 SEHNR and CDR2 FQNEAQ (reference sequence). This chain's CDR3 is CASSWDRRAYEQYF. Here the CDR3 DNA reads TGTGCCAGCAGCTGGGACCGCCGAGCCTACGAGCAGTACTTC. The whole variable domain, filled in from reference TRBV7-9 and TRBJ2-7, reads DTGVSQNPRHKITKRGQNVTFRCDPISEHNRLYWYRQTLGQGPEFLTYFQNEAQLEKSRLLSDRFSAERPKGSFSTLEIQRTEQGDSAMYLCASSWDRRAYEQYFGPGTRLTVT.

The chain carries TRBV5-1 and TRBJ2-5; D unresolved. Deletions cut 4 bases from V and 0 bases from J, with 7 bases between. The germline CDR1 and CDR2 sequences are SGHRS and YFSETQ. The CDR3 has 13 residues. The DNA for the CDR3 is TGCGCCAGCAGCGTCGGGTACCAAGAGACCCAGTACTTC. It specifies CASSVGYQETQYF.

Comment on this clone: This specimen includes other DNA sequences encoding the same CDR3. The chain employs TRBV9 and TRBJ2-1; 10 nucleotides match TRBD2. After removal of 0 bases from V and 4 bases from J, the junction contained 4 bases not matched to a gene. Germline V CDR1 and CDR2: SGDLS, YYNGEE. The CDR3 length is 16 residues. CDR3 nucleotides: TGTGCCAGCAGCGTAGGGGGACTAGCGAATTACAATGAGCAGTTCTTC. The encoded protein is CASSVGGLANYNEQFF.

The chain links TRBV6-5 to TRBJ1-1; D ambiguous. V shed 2 bases and J shed 3 bases, with 10 bases lying between them. The CDR3 has 14 residues. The germline V gene encodes CDR1 MNHEY and CDR2 SVGAGI. In DNA, the CDR3 is TGTGCCAGCAGTTACCGCGGGTGGTACACTGAAGCTTTCTTT. Residues: CASSYRGWYTEAFF.

With regard to this clone: Other DNA sequences of this sample code for an identical CDR3. The V and J genes are TRBV30 and TRBJ1-3; tentative D call: TRBD1 (5 bases). V was cut by 3 bases and J by 4 bases, with 7 bases left in between. In germline, CDR1 is GTSNPN, CDR2 SVGIG (reference sequence). This CDR3 comprises 12 residues. The CDR3 DNA reads as TGTGCCTGGAGCGGGGGAGGAAACACCATATATTTT. Residues: CAWSGGGNTIYF.

The chain uses TRBV4-1 and TRBJ1-4; 8 bases line up with TRBD1. J was trimmed by 8 bases and V by 2 bases; bases with no gene match: 10. Germline CDR1 reads MGHRA; CDR2 reads YSYEKL. The CDR3 is 16 residues long. The CDR3: CASSQPGQGIKEKLFF. CDR3 nucleotides: TGCGCCAGCAGCCAACCCGGACAGGGTATTAAGGAAAAACTGTTTTTT.

The V call is TRBV27, the J call TRBJ1-6; D gene uncertain. In germline, CDR1 is MNHEY, CDR2 SMNVEV (reference sequence). The CDR3 sequence is 13 residues long. V lost 7 bases to trimming and J lost 8 bases, with 12 bases between them. CDR3 in DNA: TGTGCCAGCACCATTAACAGAGATTCACCCCTCCACTTT. This encodes CASTINRDSPLHF.

This chain links TRBV28 with TRBJ1-1; 10 nucleotides align to TRBD1. The V gene's germline CDR1 is MDHEN and CDR2 SYDVKM. V lost 6 bases and J lost 6; bases outside the gene matches: 16. The CDR3 has 17 amino acids. The CDR3 protein is CASRLRTGGSILPEAFF. The CDR3 nucleotides read TGTGCCAGCAGACTCAGGACAGGGGGTTCGATCCTGCCTGAAGCTTTCTTT. The variable domain in full, completed from reference TRBV28 and TRBJ1-1, reads DVKVTQSSRYLVKRTGEKVFLECVQDMDHENMFWYRQDPGLGLRLIYFSYDVKMKEKGDIPEGYSVSREKKERFSLILESASTNQTSMYLCASRLRTGGSILPEAFFGQGTRLTVV.

This clone was observed a single time. This rearrangement joins TRBV15 to TRBJ1-2; 7 positions agree with TRBD1. V dropped 4 bases and J dropped 7; count of bases not matched to a gene: 12. Germline V gene sequence: CDR1 LNHNV, CDR2 YYDKDF (reference sequence). The CDR3 spans 15 residues. The DNA of the CDR3 is TGTGCCACCAGCACTCGGGGACAGACTTTAACTGGCTACACCTTC. Residues: CATSTRGQTLTGYTF.

The rearrangement joins TRBV7-2 to TRBJ2-7; weak D call: TRBD2 (5 bases). The CDR3 totals 15 residues. Trimming pared 2 bases from V and 4 bases from J, leaving 15 bases between. The V gene's germline CDR1 is SGHTA and CDR2 FQGNSA. CDR3 sequence (DNA): TGTGCCAGCAGCTTAACTGCAGCGGAATCTTACGAGCAGTACTTC. It encodes CASSLTAAESYEQYF.

This clone was counted only a few times. The CDR3 reads CASSPRQLANYGYTF. CDR3 DNA sequence: TGTGCCAGCAGCCCCCGACAGCTAGCTAACTATGGCTACACCTTC. The chain is built from TRBV9 and TRBJ1-2, with a weak D call TRBD1 (5 bases). CDR3 length: 15 amino acids. Germline V lookup: CDR1 SGDLS, CDR2 YYNGEE. V was pared by 4 bases and J by 0 bases, with 13 bases between. Using reference TRBV9 and TRBJ1-2 for the parts outside the CDR3, the full variable domain is DSGVTQTPKHLITATGQRVTLRCSPRSGDLSVYWYQQSLDQGLQFLIQYYNGEERAKGNILERFSAQQFPDLHSELNLSSLELGDSALYFCASSPRQLANYGYTFGSGTRLTVV.

This clone was recorded only once. The genes are TRBV7-7 and TRBJ2-1, with 8 bases lining up with TRBD2. V gave up 5 bases and J gave up 8 bases; unmatched junction bases: 8. Germline V CDR1 and CDR2: SSHAT, FNYEAQ (reference sequence). The CDR3 spans 14 residues. This CDR3 is CASSHSGLVDEQFF. The CDR3 DNA is TGTGCCAGCAGCCATTCGGGACTAGTCGATGAGCAGTTCTTC.